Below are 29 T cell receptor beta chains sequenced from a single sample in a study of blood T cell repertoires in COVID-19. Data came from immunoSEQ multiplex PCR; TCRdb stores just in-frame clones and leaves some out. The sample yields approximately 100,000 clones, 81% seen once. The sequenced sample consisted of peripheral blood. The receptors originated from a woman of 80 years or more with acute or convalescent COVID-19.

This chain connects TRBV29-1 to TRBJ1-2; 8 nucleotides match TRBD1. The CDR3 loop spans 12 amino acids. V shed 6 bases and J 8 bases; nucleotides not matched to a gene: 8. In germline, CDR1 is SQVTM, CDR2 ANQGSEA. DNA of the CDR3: TGCAGCGTAAACGGACAGGGATTCGGCTACACCTTC. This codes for CSVNGQGFGYTF.

CDR3 loop: CASRGRRQGAYEQYF. The CDR3 coding sequence is TGTGCCAGCAGGGGACGTCGACAGGGGGCCTACGAGCAGTACTTC. The chain combines TRBV28 with TRBJ2-7; TRBD1 matches at 9 bases. The trim removed 6 bases at V and 2 bases at J, leaving 8 bases unmatched. CDR3 length: 15 residues. CDR1 is MDHEN, CDR2 SYDVKM, per germline.

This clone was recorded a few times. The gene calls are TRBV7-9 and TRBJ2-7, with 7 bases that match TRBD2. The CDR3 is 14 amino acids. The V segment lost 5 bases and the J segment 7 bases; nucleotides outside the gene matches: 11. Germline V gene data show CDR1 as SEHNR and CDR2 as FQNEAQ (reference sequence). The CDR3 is CASSGRDLLGEQYF. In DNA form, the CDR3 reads TGTGCCAGCAGCGGGAGGGACCTTTTGGGGGAGCAGTACTTC.

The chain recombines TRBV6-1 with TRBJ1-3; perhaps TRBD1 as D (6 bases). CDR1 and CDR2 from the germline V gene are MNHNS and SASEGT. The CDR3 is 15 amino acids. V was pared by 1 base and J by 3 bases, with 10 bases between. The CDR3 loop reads CASSEVGAGGNTIYF. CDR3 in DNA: TGTGCCAGCAGTGAAGTGGGGGCTGGTGGAAACACCATATATTTT.

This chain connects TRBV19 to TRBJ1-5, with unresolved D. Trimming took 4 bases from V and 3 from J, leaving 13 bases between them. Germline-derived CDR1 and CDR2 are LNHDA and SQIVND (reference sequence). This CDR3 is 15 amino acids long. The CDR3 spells CASSRLSGVNQPQHF. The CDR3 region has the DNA TGTGCCAGTAGTAGATTGTCCGGAGTCAATCAGCCCCAGCATTTT.

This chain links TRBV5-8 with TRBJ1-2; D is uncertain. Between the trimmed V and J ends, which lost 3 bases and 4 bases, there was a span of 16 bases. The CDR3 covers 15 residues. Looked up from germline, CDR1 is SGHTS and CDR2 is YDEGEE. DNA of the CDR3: TGTGCCAGCAGCTCCTACGCCGGGTTAGGCTATGGCTACACCTTC. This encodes CASSSYAGLGYGYTF.

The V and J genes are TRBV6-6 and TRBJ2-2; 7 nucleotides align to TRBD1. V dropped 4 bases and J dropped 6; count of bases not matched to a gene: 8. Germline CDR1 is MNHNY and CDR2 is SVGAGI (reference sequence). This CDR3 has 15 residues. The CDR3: CASSFRQGPAGELFF. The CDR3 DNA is TGTGCCAGCAGTTTTCGACAGGGACCGGCCGGGGAGCTGTTTTTT.

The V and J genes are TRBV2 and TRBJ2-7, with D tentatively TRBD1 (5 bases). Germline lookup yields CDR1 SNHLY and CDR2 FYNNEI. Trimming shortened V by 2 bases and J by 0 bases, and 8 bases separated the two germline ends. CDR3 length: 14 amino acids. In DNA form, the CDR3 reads TGTGCCAGCAGTGAACAGGGAAGCTCCTACGAGCAGTACGTC. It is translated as CASSEQGSSYEQYV.

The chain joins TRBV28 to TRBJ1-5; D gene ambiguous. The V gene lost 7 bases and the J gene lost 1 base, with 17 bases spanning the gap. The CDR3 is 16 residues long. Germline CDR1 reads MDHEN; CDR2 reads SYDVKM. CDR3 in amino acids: CASTSSSTKSNQPQHF. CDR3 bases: TGTGCCAGCACCTCCTCGAGCACTAAAAGCAATCAGCCCCAGCATTTT.

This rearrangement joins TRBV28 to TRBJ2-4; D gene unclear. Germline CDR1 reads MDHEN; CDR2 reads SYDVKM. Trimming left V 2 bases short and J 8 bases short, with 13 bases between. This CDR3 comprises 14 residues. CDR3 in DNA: TGTGCCAGCAGTTTAACCTCTACGTTCGACATTCAGTACTTC. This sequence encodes CASSLTSTFDIQYF.

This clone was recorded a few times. CDR3 amino acids: CASSLDGHYSGNTIYF. In nucleotides, the CDR3 is TGCGCCAGCAGCCTAGACGGACACTACTCTGGAAACACCATATATTTT. The chain uses TRBV5-1 and TRBJ1-3; D possibly corresponds to TRBD1 (5 bases). V dropped 4 bases and J dropped 0 bases, with 14 bases sitting between them. The germline V gene encodes CDR1 SGHRS and CDR2 YFSETQ. The CDR3 is 16 amino acids.

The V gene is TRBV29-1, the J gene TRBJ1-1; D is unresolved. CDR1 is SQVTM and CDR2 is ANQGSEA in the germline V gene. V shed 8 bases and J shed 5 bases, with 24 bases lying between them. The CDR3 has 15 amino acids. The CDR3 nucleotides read TGCAGCTCTTCCTCGGTCCACGGTCCATTGACTGAAGCTTTCTTT. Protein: CSSSSVHGPLTEAFF.

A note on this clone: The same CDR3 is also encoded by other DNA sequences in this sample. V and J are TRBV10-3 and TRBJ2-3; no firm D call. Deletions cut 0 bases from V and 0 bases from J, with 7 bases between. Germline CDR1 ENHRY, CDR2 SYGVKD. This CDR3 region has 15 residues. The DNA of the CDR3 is TGTGCCATCAGTGAGTCTAGCCAAAGCACAGATACGCAGTATTTT. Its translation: CAISESSQSTDTQYF.

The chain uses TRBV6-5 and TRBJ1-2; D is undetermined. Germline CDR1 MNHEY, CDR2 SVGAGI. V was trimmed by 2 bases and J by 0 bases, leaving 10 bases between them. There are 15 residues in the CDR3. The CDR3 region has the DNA TGTGCCAGCAGTTACGGCAGAAGTTCTAACTATGGCTACACCTTC. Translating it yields CASSYGRSSNYGYTF.

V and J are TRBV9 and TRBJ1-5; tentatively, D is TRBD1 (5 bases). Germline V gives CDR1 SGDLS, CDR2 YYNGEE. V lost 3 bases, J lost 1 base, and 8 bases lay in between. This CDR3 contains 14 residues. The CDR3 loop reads CASSADSSNQPQHF. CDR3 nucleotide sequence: TGTGCCAGCAGCGCCGACAGCAGCAATCAGCCCCAGCATTTT.

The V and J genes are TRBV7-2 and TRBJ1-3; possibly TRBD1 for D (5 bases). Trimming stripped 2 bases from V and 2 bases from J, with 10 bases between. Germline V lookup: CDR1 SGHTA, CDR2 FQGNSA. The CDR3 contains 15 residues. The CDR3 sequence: CASSLQGRAGNTIYF. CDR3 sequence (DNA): TGTGCCAGCAGCTTACAGGGCAGGGCTGGAAACACCATATATTTT.

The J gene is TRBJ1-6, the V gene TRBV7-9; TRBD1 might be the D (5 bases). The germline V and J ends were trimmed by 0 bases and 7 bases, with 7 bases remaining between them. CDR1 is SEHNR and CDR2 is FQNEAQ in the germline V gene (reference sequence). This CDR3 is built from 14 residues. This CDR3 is CASSLAGPNSPLHF. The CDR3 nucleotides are TGTGCCAGCAGCTTAGCGGGGCCCAATTCACCCCTCCACTTT.

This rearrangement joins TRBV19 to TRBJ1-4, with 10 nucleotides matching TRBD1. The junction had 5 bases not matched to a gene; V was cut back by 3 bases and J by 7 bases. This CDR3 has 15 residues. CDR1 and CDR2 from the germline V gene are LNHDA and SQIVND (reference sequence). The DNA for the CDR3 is TGTGCCAGTAGTATGGATAGGACAGGGGGTGAAAAACTGTTTTTT. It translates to CASSMDRTGGEKLFF.

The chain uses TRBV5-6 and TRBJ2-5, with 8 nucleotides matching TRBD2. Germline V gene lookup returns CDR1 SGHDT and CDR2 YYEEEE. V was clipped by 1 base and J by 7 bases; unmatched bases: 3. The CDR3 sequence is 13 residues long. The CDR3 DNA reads TGTGCCAGCAGCTTGACCGGGGGGGCGACCCAGTACTTC. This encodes CASSLTGGATQYF.

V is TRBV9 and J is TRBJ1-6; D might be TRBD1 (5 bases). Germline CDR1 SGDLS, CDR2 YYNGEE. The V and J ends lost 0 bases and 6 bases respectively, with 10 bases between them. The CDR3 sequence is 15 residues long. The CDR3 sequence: CASSVVAQANSPLHF. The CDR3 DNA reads TGTGCCAGCAGCGTAGTCGCACAGGCTAATTCACCCCTCCACTTT.

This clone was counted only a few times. In nucleotides, the CDR3 is TGTGCCAGCAGTGAATCCCCAGGGCAAACCTACGAGCAGTACTTC. Encoded protein: CASSESPGQTYEQYF. V usage is TRBV2 and J usage is TRBJ2-7, with D tentatively TRBD1 (5 bases). The V end was cut by 2 bases, the J end by 2 bases, with 13 bases between. The CDR3 contains 15 residues. CDR1 and CDR2 from the germline V gene are SNHLY and FYNNEI.

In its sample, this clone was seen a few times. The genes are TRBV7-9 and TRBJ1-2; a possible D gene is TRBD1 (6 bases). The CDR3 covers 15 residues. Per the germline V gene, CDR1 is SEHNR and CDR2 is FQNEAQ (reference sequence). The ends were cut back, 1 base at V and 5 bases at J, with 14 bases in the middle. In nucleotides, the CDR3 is TGTGCCAGCAGCTTAGGAGGGGGGGCGGCTTATGGCTACACCTTC. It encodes CASSLGGGAAYGYTF. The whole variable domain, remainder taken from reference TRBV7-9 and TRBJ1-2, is DTGVSQNPRHKITKRGQNVTFRCDPISEHNRLYWYRQTLGQGPEFLTYFQNEAQLEKSRLLSDRFSAERPKGSFSTLEIQRTEQGDSAMYLCASSLGGGAAYGYTFGSGTRLTVV.

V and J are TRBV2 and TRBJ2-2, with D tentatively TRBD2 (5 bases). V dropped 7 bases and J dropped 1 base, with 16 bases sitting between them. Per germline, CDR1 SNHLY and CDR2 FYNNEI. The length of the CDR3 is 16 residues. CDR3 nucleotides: TGTGCCAGCACTCCGATCGGGGTCTTGAACACCGGGGAGCTGTTTTTT. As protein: CASTPIGVLNTGELFF.

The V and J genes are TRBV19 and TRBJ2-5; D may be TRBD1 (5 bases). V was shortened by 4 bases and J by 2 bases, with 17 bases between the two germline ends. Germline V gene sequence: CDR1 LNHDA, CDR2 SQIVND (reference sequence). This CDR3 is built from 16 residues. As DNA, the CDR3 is TGTGCCAGTAGTAGGACATCTACCGCCTTACAAGAGACCCAGTACTTC. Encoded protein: CASSRTSTALQETQYF.

In DNA, the CDR3 is TGTGCCAGCGCCGGAGGGGTGGGCTACGAGCAGTACTTC. Amino acids: CASAGGVGYEQYF. V usage is TRBV9 and J usage is TRBJ2-7; possibly TRBD2 for D (6 bases). Trimming pared 7 bases from V and 3 bases from J, leaving 14 bases between. Germline-derived CDR1 and CDR2 are SGDLS and YYNGEE. The CDR3 is made up of 13 amino acids.

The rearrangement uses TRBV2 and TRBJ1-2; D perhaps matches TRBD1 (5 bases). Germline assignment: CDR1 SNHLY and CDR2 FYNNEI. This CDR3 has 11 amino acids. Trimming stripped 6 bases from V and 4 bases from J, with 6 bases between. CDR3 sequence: CASSRAYGYTF. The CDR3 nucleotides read TGTGCCAGCAGCAGGGCCTATGGCTACACCTTC.

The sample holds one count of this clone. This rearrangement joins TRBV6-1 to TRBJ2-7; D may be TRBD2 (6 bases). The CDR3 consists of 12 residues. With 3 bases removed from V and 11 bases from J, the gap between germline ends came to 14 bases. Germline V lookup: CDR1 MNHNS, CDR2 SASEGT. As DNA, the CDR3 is TGTGCCAGCAGTGAGGGACTTGGGGTGGAGTACTTC. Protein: CASSEGLGVEYF.

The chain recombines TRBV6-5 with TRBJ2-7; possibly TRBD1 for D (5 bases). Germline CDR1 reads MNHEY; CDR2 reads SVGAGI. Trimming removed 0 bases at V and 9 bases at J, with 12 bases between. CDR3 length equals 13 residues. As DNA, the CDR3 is TGTGCCAGCAGTTACTCGCAGGGCAGGGTGCAGTACGTC. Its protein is CASSYSQGRVQYV.

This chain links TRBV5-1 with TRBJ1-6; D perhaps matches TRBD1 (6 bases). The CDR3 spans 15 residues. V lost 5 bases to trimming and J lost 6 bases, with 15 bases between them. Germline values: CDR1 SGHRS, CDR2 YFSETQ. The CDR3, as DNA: TGCGCCAGCAGTACATCCGGGGACACTAATTCACCCCTCCACTTT. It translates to CASSTSGDTNSPLHF. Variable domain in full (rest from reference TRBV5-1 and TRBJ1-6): KAGVTQTPRYLIKTRGQQVTLSCSPISGHRSVSWYQQTPGQGLQFLFEYFSETQRNKGNFPGRFSGRQFSNSRSEMNVSTLELGDSALYLCASSTSGDTNSPLHFGNGTRLTVT.